In its sample, the clone carrying this T cell receptor (beta chain) ranks as medium-sized. The antigen is undetermined. The data were taken from a study of naive and memory T cell subsets. Study outcomes and limitations: RNA-based TCR counts may shift with T cell activation and differentiation. TCR abundance followed a power law differing between naive and memory subsets.

An equimolar mix of two oligonucleotides served as the beta constant-region primer for TRBC1 and TRBC2. Four rounds of PCR amplified the ligated cDNA using nested alpha and beta constant-region primers plus SP2. TCRdb reanalysed the UMI-ligation and nested PCR reads using MiXCR and keeps one entry per CDR3 protein. The repertoire consists of fewer than 30,000 distinct CDR3 sequences, with about 10% occurring once and the leading ten covering about 15%. V trimming: 1 base; J trimming: 4 bases; junction bases outside the gene matches: 7. The CDR3 loop spans 16 amino acids. The sequence was collected from a human donor in good health. The sample comprised effector memory CD4+ T cells from blood. The subset: effector memory, CD45RA- CD27-. V gene TRBV12-3 or TRBV12-4 combines with J gene TRBJ1-2; 9 bases align to TRBD1. This chain's CDR3 is CASSLGTGAVSYGYTF. DNA for the CDR3: TGTGCCAGCAGTTTAGGGACAGGGGCCGTCAGCTATGGCTACACCTTC.